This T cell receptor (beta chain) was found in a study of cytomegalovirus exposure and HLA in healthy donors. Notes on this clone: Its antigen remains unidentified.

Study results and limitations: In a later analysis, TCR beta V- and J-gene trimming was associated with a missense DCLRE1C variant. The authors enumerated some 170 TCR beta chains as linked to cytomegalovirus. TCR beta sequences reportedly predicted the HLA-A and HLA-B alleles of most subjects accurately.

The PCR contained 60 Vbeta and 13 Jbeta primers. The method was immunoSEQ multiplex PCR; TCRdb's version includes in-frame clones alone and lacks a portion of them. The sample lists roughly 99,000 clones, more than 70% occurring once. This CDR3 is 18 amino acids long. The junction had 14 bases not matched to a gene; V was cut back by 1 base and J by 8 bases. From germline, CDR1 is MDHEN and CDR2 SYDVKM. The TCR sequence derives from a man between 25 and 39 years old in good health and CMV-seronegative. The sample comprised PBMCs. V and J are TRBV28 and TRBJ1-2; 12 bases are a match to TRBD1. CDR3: CASSLSPGTGGGWRGYTF. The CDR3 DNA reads TGTGCCAGCAGTTTATCGCCCGGGACAGGGGGCGGGTGGAGAGGCTACACCTTC.